This TCR beta chain is drawn from a study of metastatic and nonmetastatic thyroid tumors. Study summary: Repertoires were compared across blood and tumor or nodule tissue from malignant and benign thyroid patients.

No treatment had been given to any patient before thyroid surgery. This CDR3 has 17 amino acids. The germline CDR1 and CDR2 sequences are MNHNY and SVGAGI (reference sequence). The ends were cut back, 0 bases at V and 4 bases at J, with 19 bases in the middle. Study-wide results and limits: Significantly higher TCR beta diversity was reportedly seen in malignant thyroid tumors than benign nodules, in blood and tumor.

In the authors' methods: It was from CDR3 differences across clinicopathological groups that a distant-metastasis classifier for papillary thyroid cancer was built. TCRdb reprocessed the PCR reads via MiXCR. TCRdb's processing, not the authors', yielded these V and J calls. The repertoire has roughly 12,000 clones, more than 25% of them found once; the top ten carry about 22%. This clone was observed at least ten times. The antigen remains undetermined. The TCR sequence derives from a male donor with papillary thyroid cancer or a benign thyroid nodule (not recorded which). Some clones in this sample may be carry-over from other donors' samples. The specimen was adjacent normal tissue. The chain combines TRBV6-6 with TRBJ2-7; no firm D call. Written as DNA, the CDR3 is TGTGCCAGCAGTTACTCGTCCACGGTTGGGGTTCCGTACGAGCAGTACTTC. It specifies CASSYSSTVGVPYEQYF.